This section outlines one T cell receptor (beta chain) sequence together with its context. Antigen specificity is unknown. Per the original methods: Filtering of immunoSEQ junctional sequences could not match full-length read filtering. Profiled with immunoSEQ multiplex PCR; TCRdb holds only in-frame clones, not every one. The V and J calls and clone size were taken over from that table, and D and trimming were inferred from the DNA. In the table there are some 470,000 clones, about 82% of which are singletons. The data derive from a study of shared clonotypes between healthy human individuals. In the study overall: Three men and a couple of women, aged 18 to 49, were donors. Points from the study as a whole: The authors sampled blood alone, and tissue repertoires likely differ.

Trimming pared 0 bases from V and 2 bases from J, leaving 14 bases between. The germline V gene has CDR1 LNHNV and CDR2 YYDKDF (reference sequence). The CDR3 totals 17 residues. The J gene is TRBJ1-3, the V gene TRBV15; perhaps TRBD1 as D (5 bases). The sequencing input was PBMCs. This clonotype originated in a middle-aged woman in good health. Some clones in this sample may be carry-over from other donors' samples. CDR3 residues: CATSREGMLGPGNTIYF. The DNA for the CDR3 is TGTGCCACCAGCAGAGAGGGGATGTTGGGGCCTGGAAACACCATATATTTT.